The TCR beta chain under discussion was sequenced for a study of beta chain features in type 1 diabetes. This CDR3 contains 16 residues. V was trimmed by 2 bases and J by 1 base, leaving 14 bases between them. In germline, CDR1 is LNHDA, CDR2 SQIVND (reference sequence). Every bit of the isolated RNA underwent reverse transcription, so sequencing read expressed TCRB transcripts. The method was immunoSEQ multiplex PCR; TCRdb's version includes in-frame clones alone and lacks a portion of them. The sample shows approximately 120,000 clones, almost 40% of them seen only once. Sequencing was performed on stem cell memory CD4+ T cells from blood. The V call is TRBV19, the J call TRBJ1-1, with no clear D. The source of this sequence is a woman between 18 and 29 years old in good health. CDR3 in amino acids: CASSITLIGANTEAFF. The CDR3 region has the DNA TGTGCCAGTAGTATAACTCTTATCGGAGCGAACACTGAAGCTTTCTTT. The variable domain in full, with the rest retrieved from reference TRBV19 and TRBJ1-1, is DGGITQSPKYLFRKEGQNVTLSCEQNLNHDAMYWYRQDPGQGLRLIYYSQIVNDFQKGDIAEGYSVSREKKESFPLTVTSAQKNPTAFYLCASSITLIGANTEAFFGQGTRLTVV.